Presented here are 23 T cell receptor beta chains from one specimen sequenced in a study of blood T cells in healthy people across ages. Sample-barcoded 5' priming and a J-beta primer mix drove a second PCR of about 7 to 11 cycles. One entry per CDR3 protein results from TCRdb running MiXCR on the 5' RACE reads. The sample carries 730,000 or so distinct CDR3 sequences, roughly 45% recorded once. The sequencing input was blood. Source of these receptors: an older woman in good health.

This clonotype was found a few times. J is TRBJ1-2 and V is TRBV25-1, with D tentatively TRBD1 (5 bases). The CDR3 spans 14 residues. CDR1 and CDR2 (germline): MGHDK, SYGVNS. Deletions cut 5 bases from V and 2 bases from J, with 12 bases between. Written as DNA, the CDR3 is TGTGCCAGCAGTTTGGACATTCAGAACTATGGCTACACCTTC. Translated: CASSLDIQNYGYTF.

V gene TRBV2 combines with J gene TRBJ2-2, with 10 nucleotides matching TRBD1. This CDR3 is built from 15 residues. Germline CDR1 SNHLY, CDR2 FYNNEI. J lost 6 bases, V lost 6 bases, and 7 bases had no gene match. CDR3 amino acids: CASRKDRGGAGELFF. CDR3 bases: TGTGCCAGCAGGAAGGACAGGGGGGGAGCCGGGGAGCTGTTTTTT.

V and J are TRBV9 and TRBJ2-7; tentative D call: TRBD2 (6 bases). Germline CDR1 SGDLS, CDR2 YYNGEE. This CDR3 region has 16 residues. Trimming left V 1 base short and J 5 bases short, with 19 bases between. CDR3 nucleotides: TGTGCCAGCAGCGTAATGGGGGAGCCGGGGGTGAACGAGCAGTACTTC. Its protein is CASSVMGEPGVNEQYF.

This chain links TRBV30 with TRBJ1-4, with D perhaps TRBD1 (5 bases). This CDR3 contains 14 residues. The V gene lost 3 bases and the J gene lost 4 bases, with 12 bases spanning the gap. From germline, CDR1 is GTSNPN and CDR2 SVGIG (reference sequence). As DNA, the CDR3 is TGTGCCTGGAGCAGAGTGGGGGGTAATGAAAAACTGTTTTTT. It encodes CAWSRVGGNEKLFF. Based on the CDR3 plus reference TRBV30 and TRBJ1-4, the full variable domain is SQTIHQWPATLVQPVGSPLSLECTVEGTSNPNLYWYRQAAGRGLQLLFYSVGIGQISSEVPQNLSASRPQDRQFILSSKKLLLSDSGFYLCAWSRVGGNEKLFFGSGTQLSVL.

Only a few counts were recorded for this clonotype. The chain uses TRBV20-1 and TRBJ2-1; 8 bases map to TRBD2. Germline V gene sequence: CDR1 DFQATT, CDR2 SNEGSKA (reference sequence). The V segment lost 0 bases and the J segment 9 bases; nucleotides outside the gene matches: 16. CDR3 size: 17 residues. The CDR3 nucleotides are TGCAGTGCTAGAGATGAATGGCGCACAGCGGGAGCACTTGAGCAGTTCTTC. This sequence encodes CSARDEWRTAGALEQFF.

This clonotype has only a few counts. The genes are TRBV4-2 and TRBJ2-3; D is uncertain. The V gene lost 0 bases and the J gene lost 4 bases, with 8 bases spanning the gap. CDR3 length: 14 amino acids. In germline, CDR1 is LGHNA, CDR2 YNFKEQ. The CDR3 sequence is CASSQDAPADTQYF. CDR3 sequence (DNA): TGTGCCAGCAGCCAAGACGCACCCGCAGATACGCAGTATTTT.

V gene TRBV6-1 combines with J gene TRBJ2-7, with 13 bases matching TRBD2. The CDR3 has 15 residues. Germline CDR1 MNHNS, CDR2 SASEGT. After removal of 1 base from V and 7 bases from J, the junction contained 4 bases not matched to a gene. The CDR3 region is CASSEVLAGGNEQYF. For the CDR3, the DNA is TGTGCCAGCAGTGAAGTACTAGCGGGAGGGAATGAGCAGTACTTC.

The CDR3 here is CSARDRTGGYTGELFF. The DNA of the CDR3 is TGCAGTGCTAGAGATAGGACAGGGGGATACACCGGGGAGCTGTTTTTT. The genes are TRBV20-1 and TRBJ2-2; TRBD1 aligns across 10 bases. The ends lost 0 bases at V and 3 bases at J; junction bases unmatched: 4. Germline V gene sequence: CDR1 DFQATT, CDR2 SNEGSKA (reference sequence). The CDR3 is made up of 16 amino acids.

In this sample, this clonotype turned up a few times. The rearrangement uses TRBV20-1 and TRBJ2-3; 9 nucleotides match TRBD2. V lost 6 bases and J lost 2; bases outside the gene matches: 9. The germline gives CDR1 DFQATT, CDR2 SNEGSKA (reference sequence). The CDR3 loop spans 15 amino acids. CDR3 loop: CSARRGGGATDTQYF. The CDR3 bases are TGCAGTGCCCGTCGGGGCGGGGGGGCCACAGATACGCAGTATTTT.

In this sample, this clonotype turned up a few times. The rearrangement links TRBV29-1 to TRBJ2-1; TRBD1 matches at 7 bases. Looked up from germline, CDR1 is SQVTM and CDR2 is ANQGSEA. Unmatched junction bases numbered 15, after V lost 6 bases and J lost 13 bases. This CDR3 region has 13 residues. The DNA for the CDR3 is TGCAGCGTGGGGGCCCGGGGACAGAGCGACCAGTTCTTC. This sequence encodes CSVGARGQSDQFF.

This chain links TRBV12-5 with TRBJ2-3; TRBD2 is a possible D gene (6 bases). Looked up from germline, CDR1 is LGHNT and CDR2 is FRNRAP. V was trimmed by 6 bases and J by 2 bases, leaving 12 bases between them. The CDR3 is made up of 14 amino acids. CDR3 in DNA: TGTGCTAGTGGCCAGGGAGGACCCACAGATACGCAGTATTTT. Translating it yields CASGQGGPTDTQYF.

This clonotype was seen ten or more times. The chain couples TRBV11-1 to TRBJ2-5; 12 positions match TRBD2. Per germline, CDR1 SGHAT and CDR2 FQDESV (reference sequence). This CDR3 has 14 amino acids. Germline trimming cut 4 bases from V and 11 bases from J; bases unmatched to any gene: 8. For the CDR3, the DNA is TGTGCCAGCAGCTCGGGACTAGCGGGTATCAAGCAGTACTTC. Encoded protein: CASSSGLAGIKQYF.

The CDR3 is CASSKGLTKNSYEQYF. CDR3 nucleotide sequence: TGTGCCAGCAGTAAAGGACTAACCAAGAACTCCTACGAGCAGTACTTC. V is TRBV28 and J is TRBJ2-7, with D perhaps matching TRBD2 (6 bases). The germline V gene encodes CDR1 MDHEN and CDR2 SYDVKM. The V and J ends lost 5 bases and 0 bases respectively, with 17 bases between them. The CDR3 runs 16 residues.

Worth noting for this clonotype: The conserved phenylalanine or tryptophan is not found at the CDR3 terminus, so this likely reflects a read error. This chain connects TRBV6-5 to TRBJ2-1; D uncertain. Germline-derived CDR1 and CDR2 are MNHEY and SVGAGI. The CDR3 is 11 amino acids. Trimming took 5 bases from V and 12 from J, leaving 11 bases between them. The CDR3 here is CASSDPPRQFI. The CDR3 DNA sequence: TGTGCCAGCAGTGACCCTCCCAGGCAGTTCATC.

This clonotype was recorded at least ten times. V is TRBV29-1 and J is TRBJ1-2; D is unresolved. Looked up from germline, CDR1 is SQVTM and CDR2 is ANQGSEA. The CDR3 sequence is 13 residues long. The germline V and J ends were trimmed by 6 bases and 3 bases, with 14 bases remaining between them. CDR3 sequence: CSVSLGSDYGYTF. The CDR3 region has the DNA TGCAGCGTCTCGTTGGGGTCAGACTATGGCTACACCTTC.

This clonotype was observed at least ten times. The chain is built from TRBV20-1 and TRBJ2-5; the D gene is possibly TRBD1 (6 bases). This CDR3 region has 14 residues. CDR1 and CDR2 (germline): DFQATT, SNEGSKA (reference sequence). The V end was cut by 2 bases, the J end by 5 bases, with 15 bases between. The CDR3 coding sequence is TGCAGTGCTAGACCACAACAGGGATGGGAGACCCAGTACTTC. Translation: CSARPQQGWETQYF.

In its sample, this clonotype was seen a few times. This rearrangement joins TRBV15 to TRBJ2-1, with 16 bases fitting TRBD2. The CDR3 is made up of 18 amino acids. Germline CDR1 and CDR2: LNHNV and YYDKDF (reference sequence). Unmatched junction bases numbered 11, after V lost 2 bases and J lost 10 bases. The CDR3 sequence is CATSRPNLGLAGGGEQFF. The CDR3 DNA sequence: TGTGCCACCAGCAGACCAAACTTGGGACTAGCGGGAGGGGGGGAGCAGTTCTTC.

This clonotype was found a few times. This chain links TRBV20-1 with TRBJ2-5, with D uncertain. The CDR3 covers 9 residues. Trimming took 7 bases from V and 3 from J, leaving 3 bases between them. From germline, CDR1 is DFQATT and CDR2 SNEGSKA (reference sequence). The CDR3 DNA sequence: TGCAGTGTAAAAGAGACCCAGTACTTC. Its protein is CSVKETQYF.

This sequence joins TRBV9 and TRBJ2-1, with D maybe TRBD1 (6 bases). Germline values: CDR1 SGDLS, CDR2 YYNGEE. Trimming left V 4 bases short and J 6 bases short, with 14 bases between. The CDR3 consists of 14 residues. CDR3 sequence: CASSTGTRVNEQFF. The CDR3 bases are TGTGCCAGCAGCACCGGGACAAGGGTCAATGAGCAGTTCTTC.

This clonotype was recorded only once. At one of its ends the junction is not consistent with the germline gene, which may arise from a read error. The J gene is TRBJ2-5, the V gene TRBV12-3 or TRBV12-4, with 8 positions matching TRBD2. This CDR3 has 15 residues. The CDR3 nucleotides are TGTGCCAGCAGTTCGGGTAGCGGGAACCCAGAGACCCAATACTTC. This translates into CASSSGSGNPETQYF.

In this sample, this clonotype turned up a few times. The chain joins TRBV6-5 to TRBJ1-5; 7 bases line up with TRBD1. This CDR3 comprises 17 residues. The germline V gene encodes CDR1 MNHEY and CDR2 SVGAGI. Trimming removed 0 bases from V and 3 bases from J; junction bases left unmatched: 8. The CDR3 nucleotides are TGTGCCAGCAGTTACTCGTGGACAGGACGTAACAATCAGCCCCAGCATTTT. It is translated as CASSYSWTGRNNQPQHF.

The table lists this clonotype with a count of one. This chain links TRBV7-2 with TRBJ1-2, with 9 positions matching TRBD1. Germline trimming cut 3 bases from V and 5 bases from J; bases unmatched to any gene: 7. Germline lookup yields CDR1 SGHTA and CDR2 FQGNSA. The CDR3 sequence is 15 residues long. CDR3: CASSLGQGQRYGYTF. The CDR3 DNA reads as TGTGCCAGCAGCTTGGGACAGGGCCAAAGATATGGCTACACCTTC.

In regard to this clonotype: This may arise from a read error, as a much more abundant clone is one base away. This chain links TRBV29-1 with TRBJ2-1, with TRBD2 matching over 7 bases. Germline CDR1 is SQVTM and CDR2 is ANQGSEA. The CDR3 sequence is 14 residues long. The CDR3 DNA follows: TGCAGCGCTCTATTGACCGGGGGGTACAATGAGCGGTTCTTC. It codes for CSALLTGGYNERFF.